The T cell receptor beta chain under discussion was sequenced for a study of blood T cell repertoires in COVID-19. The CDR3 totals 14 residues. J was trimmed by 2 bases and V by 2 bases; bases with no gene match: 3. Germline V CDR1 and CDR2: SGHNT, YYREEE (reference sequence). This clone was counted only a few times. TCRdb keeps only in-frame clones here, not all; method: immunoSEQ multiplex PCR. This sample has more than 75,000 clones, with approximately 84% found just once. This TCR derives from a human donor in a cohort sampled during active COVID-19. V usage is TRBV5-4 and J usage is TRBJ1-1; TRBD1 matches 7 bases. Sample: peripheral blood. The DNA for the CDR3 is TGTGCCAGCAGCTTTGGGACAGCCAACACTGAAGCTTTCTTT. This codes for CASSFGTANTEAFF.